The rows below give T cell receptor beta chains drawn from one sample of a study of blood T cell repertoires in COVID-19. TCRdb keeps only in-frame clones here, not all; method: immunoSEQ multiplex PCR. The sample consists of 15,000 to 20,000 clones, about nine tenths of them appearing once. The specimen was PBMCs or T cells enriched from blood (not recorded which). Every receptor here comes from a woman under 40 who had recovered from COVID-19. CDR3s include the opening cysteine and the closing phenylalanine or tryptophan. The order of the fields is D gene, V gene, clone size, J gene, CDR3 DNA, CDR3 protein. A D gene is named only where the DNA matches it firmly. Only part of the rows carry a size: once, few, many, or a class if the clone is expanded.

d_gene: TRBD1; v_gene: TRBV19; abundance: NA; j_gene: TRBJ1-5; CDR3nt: TGTGCCAGTAGTCTCCCGGGACAGGGAGGCAATCAGCCCCAGCATTTT; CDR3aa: CASSLPGQGGNQPQHF
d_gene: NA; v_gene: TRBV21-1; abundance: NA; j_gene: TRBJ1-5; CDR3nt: TGTGCCAGCAGCTACTTTCTACAGGGGGCAACTAATCAGCCCCAGCATTTT; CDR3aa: CASSYFLQGATNQPQHF
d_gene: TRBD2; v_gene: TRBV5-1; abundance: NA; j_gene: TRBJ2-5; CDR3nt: TGCGCCAGCAGCTCGGGACTAGCGGATCCCCAAGAGACCCAGTACTTC; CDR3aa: CASSSGLADPQETQYF
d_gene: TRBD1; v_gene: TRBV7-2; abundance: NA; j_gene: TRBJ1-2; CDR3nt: TGTGCCAGCAGCGTTCGGGACAGGGAAGGTGGCTACACCTTC; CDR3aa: CASSVRDREGGYTF
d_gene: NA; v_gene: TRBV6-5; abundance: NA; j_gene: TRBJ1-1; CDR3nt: TGTGCCAGCAGTTACTCTACTCTGAACACTGAAGCTTTCTTT; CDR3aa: CASSYSTLNTEAFF
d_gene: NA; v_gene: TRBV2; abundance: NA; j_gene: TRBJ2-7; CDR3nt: TGTGCCAGCAGTAACCCAGGTGGTTACGAGCAGTACTTC; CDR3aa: CASSNPGGYEQYF
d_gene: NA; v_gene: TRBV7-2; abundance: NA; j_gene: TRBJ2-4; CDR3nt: TGTGCCAGCAGCTTTTTCAGGGGTCGGGCCAAAAACATTCAGTACTTC; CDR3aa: CASSFFRGRAKNIQYF
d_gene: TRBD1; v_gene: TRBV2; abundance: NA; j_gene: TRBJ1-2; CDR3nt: TGTGCCAGTTTTAGGGGACAGTCTGTACATGGCTACACCTTC; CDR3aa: CASFRGQSVHGYTF
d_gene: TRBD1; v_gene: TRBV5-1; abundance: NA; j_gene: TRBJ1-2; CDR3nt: TGCGCCAGCAGCACGGACAGGGTTACTAACTATGGCTACACCTTC; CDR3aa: CASSTDRVTNYGYTF
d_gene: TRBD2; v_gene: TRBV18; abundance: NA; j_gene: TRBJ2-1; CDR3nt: TGTGCCAGCTCACCCGGGGGGGCGAGCAATGAGCAGTTCTTC; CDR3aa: CASSPGGASNEQFF
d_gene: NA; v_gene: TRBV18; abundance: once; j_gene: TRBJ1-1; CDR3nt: TGTGCCAGCTCACCGGCCCCAGGGGAGATCGCTGAAGCTTTCTTT; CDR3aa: CASSPAPGEIAEAFF
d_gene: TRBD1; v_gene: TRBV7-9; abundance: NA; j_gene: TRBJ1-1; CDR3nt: TGTGCCAGCAGCTTATCCGGGACAGCGGGCCAGGAAGCTTTCTTT; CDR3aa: CASSLSGTAGQEAFF
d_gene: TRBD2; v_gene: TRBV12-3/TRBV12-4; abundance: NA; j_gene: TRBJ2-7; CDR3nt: TGTGCCAGCAGCGGCGGGGGGGACGAGCAGTACTTC; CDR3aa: CASSGGGDEQYF
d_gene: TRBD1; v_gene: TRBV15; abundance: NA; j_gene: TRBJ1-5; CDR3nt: TGTGCCACCAGCAGCAGTGGGACAGGGAATCAGCCCCAGCATTTT; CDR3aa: CATSSSGTGNQPQHF
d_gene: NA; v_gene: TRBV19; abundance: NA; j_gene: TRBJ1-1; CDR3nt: TGTGCCAGTAGTTTCTATAGCTCTGAAGCTTTCTTT; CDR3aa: CASSFYSSEAFF
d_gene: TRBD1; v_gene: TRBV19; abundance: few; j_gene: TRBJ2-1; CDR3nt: TGTGCCAGTAGTACCAGGGGGCAGGTTGGTAATGAGCAGTTCTTC; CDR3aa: CASSTRGQVGNEQFF
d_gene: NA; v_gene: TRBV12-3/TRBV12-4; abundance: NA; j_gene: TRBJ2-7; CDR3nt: TGTGCCAGCATTAGTGAAGCTAACGAGCAGTACTTC; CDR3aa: CASISEANEQYF
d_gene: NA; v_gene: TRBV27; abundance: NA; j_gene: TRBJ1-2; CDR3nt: TGTGCCAGCAGTACCACAGGGTTGTTGGGCTATGGCTACACCTTC; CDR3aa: CASSTTGLLGYGYTF
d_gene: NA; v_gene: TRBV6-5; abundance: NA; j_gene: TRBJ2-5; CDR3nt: TGTGCCAGCAGTTACAGCGGTCTATCAACAGGGGAGACCCAGTACTTC; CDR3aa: CASSYSGLSTGETQYF
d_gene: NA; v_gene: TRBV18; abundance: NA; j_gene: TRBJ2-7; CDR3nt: TGTGCCAGCTCACCAGGACAGTCTTACGAGCAGTACTTC; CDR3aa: CASSPGQSYEQYF
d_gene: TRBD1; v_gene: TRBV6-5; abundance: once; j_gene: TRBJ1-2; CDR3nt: TGTGCCAGCAGCCCCGGGACAGGGAGTGGCTACACCTTC; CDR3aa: CASSPGTGSGYTF
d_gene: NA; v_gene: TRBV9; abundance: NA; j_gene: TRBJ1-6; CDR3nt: TGTGCCAGCAGCGTAGCATCACAGAAAAATTCACCCCTCCACTTT; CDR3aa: CASSVASQKNSPLHF
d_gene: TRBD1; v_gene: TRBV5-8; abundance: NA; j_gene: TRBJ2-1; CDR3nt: TGTGCCAGCAATGGACAGGGGCAGAATGAGCAGTTCTTC; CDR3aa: CASNGQGQNEQFF
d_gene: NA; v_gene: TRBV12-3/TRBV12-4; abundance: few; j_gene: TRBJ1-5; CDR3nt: TGTGCCAGCAGTGACAGACTCAATCAGCCCCAGCATTTT; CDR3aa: CASSDRLNQPQHF
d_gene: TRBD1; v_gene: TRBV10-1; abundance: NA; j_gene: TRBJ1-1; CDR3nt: TGCGCCAGCAGTGCGCCGGGACAGGGTAACACTGAAGCTTTCTTT; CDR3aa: CASSAPGQGNTEAFF
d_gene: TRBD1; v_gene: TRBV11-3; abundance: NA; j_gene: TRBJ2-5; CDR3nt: TGTGCCAGCAGCACGGGACAGGCGAATCAAGAGACCCAGTACTTC; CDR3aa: CASSTGQANQETQYF
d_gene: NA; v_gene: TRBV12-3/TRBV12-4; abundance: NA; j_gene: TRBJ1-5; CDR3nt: TGTGCCAGCAGCCGTGCAGGTCAGCCCCAGCATTTT; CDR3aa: CASSRAGQPQHF
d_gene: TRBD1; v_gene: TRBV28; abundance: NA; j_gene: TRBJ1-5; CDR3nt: TGTGCCAGCAGTTTAACAGGGGATAGCAATCAGCCCCAGCATTTT; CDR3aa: CASSLTGDSNQPQHF
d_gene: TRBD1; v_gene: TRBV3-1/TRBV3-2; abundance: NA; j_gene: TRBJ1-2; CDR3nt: TGTGCCAGCAGCCAAGGGACAGGGGGCGCGCGATATGGCTACACCTTC; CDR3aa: CASSQGTGGARYGYTF
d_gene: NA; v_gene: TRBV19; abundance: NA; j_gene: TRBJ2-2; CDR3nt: TGTGCCAGTAGTATCCCAGGGTCGAACACCGGGGAGCTGTTTTTT; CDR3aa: CASSIPGSNTGELFF
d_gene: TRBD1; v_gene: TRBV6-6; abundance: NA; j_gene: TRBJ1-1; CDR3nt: TGTGCCAGCAGCCCGACAGGGGGGAACACTGAAGCTTTCTTT; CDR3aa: CASSPTGGNTEAFF
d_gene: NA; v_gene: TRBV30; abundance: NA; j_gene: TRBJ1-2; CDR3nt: TGTGCCTGGAGTGTACAAGTTTACAGCTACACCTTC; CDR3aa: CAWSVQVYSYTF
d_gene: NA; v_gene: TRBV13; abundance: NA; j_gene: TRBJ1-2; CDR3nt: TGTGCCAGCAGCTCCCAGGGAACCTATGGCTACACCTTC; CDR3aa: CASSSQGTYGYTF
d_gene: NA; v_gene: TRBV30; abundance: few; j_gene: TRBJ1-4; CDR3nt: TGTGCCTGGACTCATTGGAGGGGCGATCCAACTAATGAAAAACTGTTTTTT; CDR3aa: CAWTHWRGDPTNEKLFF
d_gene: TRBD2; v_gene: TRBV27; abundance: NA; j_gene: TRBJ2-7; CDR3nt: TGTGCCAGCAGTTTATCTCCCGGGGGGGTCGGGGAGCAGTACTTC; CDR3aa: CASSLSPGGVGEQYF
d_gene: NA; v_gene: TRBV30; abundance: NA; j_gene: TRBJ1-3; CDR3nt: TGTGCCTGGAGTCAGAACCTCAACTCTGGAAACACCATATATTTT; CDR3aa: CAWSQNLNSGNTIYF
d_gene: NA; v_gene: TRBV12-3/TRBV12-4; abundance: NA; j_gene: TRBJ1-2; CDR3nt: TGTGCCAGCAGTTTAGACAGAAACTATGGCTACACCTTC; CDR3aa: CASSLDRNYGYTF
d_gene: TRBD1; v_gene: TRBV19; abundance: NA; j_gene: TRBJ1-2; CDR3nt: TGTGCCAGTGGTGCAGGGGGGTATGGCTACACCTTC; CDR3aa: CASGAGGYGYTF
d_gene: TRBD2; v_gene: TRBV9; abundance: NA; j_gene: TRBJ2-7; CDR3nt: TGTGCCAGCAGCGTAGCCGGGAGGGCGATGGACGAGCAGTACTTC; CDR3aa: CASSVAGRAMDEQYF
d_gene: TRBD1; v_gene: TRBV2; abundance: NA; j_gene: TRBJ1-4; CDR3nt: TGTGCCAGCAGTCAGACAGGGGGGAATGAAAAACTGTTTTTT; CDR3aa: CASSQTGGNEKLFF
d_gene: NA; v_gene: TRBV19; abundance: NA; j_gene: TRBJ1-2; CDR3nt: TGTGCCAGTAGTATTGAGGGTTGGTATGGCTACACCTTC; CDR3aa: CASSIEGWYGYTF
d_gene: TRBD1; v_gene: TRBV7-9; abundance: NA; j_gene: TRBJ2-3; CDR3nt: TGTGCCAGCAGCTTAATCGGCAGGGGGAGCACAGATACGCAGTATTTT; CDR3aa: CASSLIGRGSTDTQYF
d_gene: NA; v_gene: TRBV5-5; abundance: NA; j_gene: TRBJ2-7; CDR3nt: TGTGCCAGCAGCACCACAGGGGGGGTGGAAGGGCAGTACTTC; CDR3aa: CASSTTGGVEGQYF
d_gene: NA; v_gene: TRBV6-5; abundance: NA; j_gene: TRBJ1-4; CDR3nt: TGTGCCAGCAGTTACTCCAGGGCCAGGAATGAAAAACTGTTTTTT; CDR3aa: CASSYSRARNEKLFF
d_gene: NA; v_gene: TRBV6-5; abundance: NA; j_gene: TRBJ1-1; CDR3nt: TGTGCCAGCAGTCCCCTAGGGGCGAGCACTGAAGCTTTCTTT; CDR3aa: CASSPLGASTEAFF
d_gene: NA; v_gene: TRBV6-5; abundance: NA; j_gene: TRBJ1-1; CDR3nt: TGTGCCAGCAGTTACTCGAGCTCTCCTTTGAACACTGAAGCTTTCTTT; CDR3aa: CASSYSSSPLNTEAFF
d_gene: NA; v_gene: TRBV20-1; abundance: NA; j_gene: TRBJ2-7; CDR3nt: TGCAGTGCTAGATCATCCTACGAGCAGTACTTC; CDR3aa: CSARSSYEQYF
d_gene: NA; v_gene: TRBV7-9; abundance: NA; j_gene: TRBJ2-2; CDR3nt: TGTGCCAGCAGCTCCCGCGGAGGCACCGGGGAGCTGTTTTTT; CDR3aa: CASSSRGGTGELFF
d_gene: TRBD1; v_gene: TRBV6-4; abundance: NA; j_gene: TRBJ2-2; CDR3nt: TGTGCCAGCAGTGACGTTGGGACAGGAGGGTCCGGGGAGCTGTTTTTT; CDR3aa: CASSDVGTGGSGELFF
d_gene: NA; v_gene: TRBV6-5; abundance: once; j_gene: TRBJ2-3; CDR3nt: TGTGCCAGTTCACGGGTCTCGGGAGGCACAGATACGCAGTATTTT; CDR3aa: CASSRVSGGTDTQYF
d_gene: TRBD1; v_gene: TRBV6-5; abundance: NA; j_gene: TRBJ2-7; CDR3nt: TGTGCCAGCAGAGCAGGGGGTTCCTACGAGCAGTACTTC; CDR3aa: CASRAGGSYEQYF
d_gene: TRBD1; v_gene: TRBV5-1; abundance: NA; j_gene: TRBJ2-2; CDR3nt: TGCGCCAGCAGCTTTTCCCAGGGACAGATGAACACCGGGGAGCTGTTTTTT; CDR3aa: CASSFSQGQMNTGELFF
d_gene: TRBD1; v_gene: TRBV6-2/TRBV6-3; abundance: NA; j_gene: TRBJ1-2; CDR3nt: TGTGCCAGCAGCCCCGGAGACAGGGCTAACTATGGCTACACCTTC; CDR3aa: CASSPGDRANYGYTF
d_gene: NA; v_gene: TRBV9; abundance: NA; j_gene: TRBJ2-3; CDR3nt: TGTGCCAGCAGCGCTGTGCCGGGACTCTCGCCAGATACGCAGTATTTT; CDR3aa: CASSAVPGLSPDTQYF
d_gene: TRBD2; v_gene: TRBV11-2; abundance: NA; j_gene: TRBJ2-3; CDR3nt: TGTGCCAGCAGCCCCGAGGGACTAGCGGGGGAGGAAAGAGATACGCAGTATTTT; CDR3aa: CASSPEGLAGEERDTQYF
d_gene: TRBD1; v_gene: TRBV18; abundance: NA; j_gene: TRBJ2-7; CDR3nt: TGTGCCAGCTCACCATTGGGACAGGGGTCCTACGAGCAGTACTTC; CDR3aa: CASSPLGQGSYEQYF
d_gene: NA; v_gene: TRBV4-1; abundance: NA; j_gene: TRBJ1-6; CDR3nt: TGCGCCAGCAGCCAAGAGGGGCGGGGAAGCTCCTATAATTCACCCCTCCACTTT; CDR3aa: CASSQEGRGSSYNSPLHF